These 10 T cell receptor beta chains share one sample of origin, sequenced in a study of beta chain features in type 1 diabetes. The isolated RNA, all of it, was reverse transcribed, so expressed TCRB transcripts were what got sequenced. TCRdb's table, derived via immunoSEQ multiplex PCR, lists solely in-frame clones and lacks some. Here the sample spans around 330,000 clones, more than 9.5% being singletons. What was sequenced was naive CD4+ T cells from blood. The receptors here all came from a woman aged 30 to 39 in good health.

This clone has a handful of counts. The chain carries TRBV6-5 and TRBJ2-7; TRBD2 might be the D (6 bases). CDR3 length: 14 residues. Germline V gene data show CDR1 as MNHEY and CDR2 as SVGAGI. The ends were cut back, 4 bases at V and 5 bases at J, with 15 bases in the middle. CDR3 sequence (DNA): TGTGCCAGCAGTTTAGGGAGGATGGCTAACGAGCAGTACTTC. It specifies CASSLGRMANEQYF.

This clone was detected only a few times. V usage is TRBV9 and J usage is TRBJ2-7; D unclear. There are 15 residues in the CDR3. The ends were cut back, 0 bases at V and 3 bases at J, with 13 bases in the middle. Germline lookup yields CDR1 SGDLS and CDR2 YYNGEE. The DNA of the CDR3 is TGTGCCAGCAGCGTAGGTGGTGGTAGCATCTACGAGCAGTACTTC. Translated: CASSVGGGSIYEQYF. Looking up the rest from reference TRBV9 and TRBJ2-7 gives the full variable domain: DSGVTQTPKHLITATGQRVTLRCSPRSGDLSVYWYQQSLDQGLQFLIQYYNGEERAKGNILERFSAQQFPDLHSELNLSSLELGDSALYFCASSVGGGSIYEQYFGPGTRLTVT.

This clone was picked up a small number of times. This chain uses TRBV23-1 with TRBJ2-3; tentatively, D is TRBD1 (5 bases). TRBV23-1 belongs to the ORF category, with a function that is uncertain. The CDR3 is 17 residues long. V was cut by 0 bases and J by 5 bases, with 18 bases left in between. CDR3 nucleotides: TGCGCCAGCAGTCAATCGACATTTGGCAGGGAAGGAGATACGCAGTATTTT. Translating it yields CASSQSTFGREGDTQYF.

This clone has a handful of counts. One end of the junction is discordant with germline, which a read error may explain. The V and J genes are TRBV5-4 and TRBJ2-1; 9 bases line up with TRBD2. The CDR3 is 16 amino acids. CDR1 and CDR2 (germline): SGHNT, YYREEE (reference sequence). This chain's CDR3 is CASSQGGGATYDEQFF. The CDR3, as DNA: TGTGCCAGCAGCCAAGGCGGGGGGGCCACCTACGATGAGCAGTTCTTC.

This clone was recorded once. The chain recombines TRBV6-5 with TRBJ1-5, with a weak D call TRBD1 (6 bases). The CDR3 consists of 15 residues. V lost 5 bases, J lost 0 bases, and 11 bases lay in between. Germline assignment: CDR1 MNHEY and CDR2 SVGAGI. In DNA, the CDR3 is TGTGCCAGCAGTAGGACAGAGGCTAGCAATCAGCCCCAGCATTTT. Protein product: CASSRTEASNQPQHF.

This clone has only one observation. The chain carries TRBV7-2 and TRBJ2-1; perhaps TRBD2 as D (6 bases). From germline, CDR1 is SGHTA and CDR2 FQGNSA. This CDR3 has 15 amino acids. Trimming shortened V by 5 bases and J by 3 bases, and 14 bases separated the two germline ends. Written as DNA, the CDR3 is TGTGCCAGCAGCCCTCGGGGGACCCACTACAATGAGCAGTTCTTC. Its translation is CASSPRGTHYNEQFF. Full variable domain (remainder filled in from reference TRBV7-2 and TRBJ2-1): GAGVSQSPSNKVTEKGKDVELRCDPISGHTALYWYRQSLGQGLEFLIYFQGNSAPDKSGLPSDRFSAERTGGSVSTLTIQRTQQEDSAVYLCASSPRGTHYNEQFFGPGTRLTVL.

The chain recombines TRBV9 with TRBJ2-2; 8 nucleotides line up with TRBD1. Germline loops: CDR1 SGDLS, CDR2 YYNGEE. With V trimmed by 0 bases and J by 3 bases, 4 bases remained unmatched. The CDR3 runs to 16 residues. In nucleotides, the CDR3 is TGTGCCAGCAGCGTAGAGGGGACAGGACACACCGGGGAGCTGTTTTTT. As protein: CASSVEGTGHTGELFF.

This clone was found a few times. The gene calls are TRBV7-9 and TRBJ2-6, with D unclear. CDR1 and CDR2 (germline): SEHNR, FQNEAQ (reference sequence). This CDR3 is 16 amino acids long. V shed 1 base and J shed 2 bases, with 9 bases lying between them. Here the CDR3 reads CASSLVRSTGANVLTF. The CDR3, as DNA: TGTGCCAGCAGCTTAGTGAGATCCACTGGGGCCAACGTCCTGACTTTC. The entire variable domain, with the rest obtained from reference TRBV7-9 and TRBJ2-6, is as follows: DTGVSQNPRHKITKRGQNVTFRCDPISEHNRLYWYRQTLGQGPEFLTYFQNEAQLEKSRLLSDRFSAERPKGSFSTLEIQRTEQGDSAMYLCASSLVRSTGANVLTFGAGSRLTVL.

This CDR3 is CASSLISESGNTIYF. In DNA, the CDR3 is TGTGCCAGCAGCCTAATCTCGGAGTCTGGAAACACCATATATTTT. The chain recombines TRBV5-6 with TRBJ1-3, with unresolved D. Germline values: CDR1 SGHDT, CDR2 YYEEEE. This CDR3 contains 15 residues. V was shortened by 4 bases and J by 1 base, with 12 bases between the two germline ends. The variable domain in full, completed from reference TRBV5-6 and TRBJ1-3, reads DAGVTQSPTHLIKTRGQQVTLRCSPKSGHDTVSWYQQALGQGPQFIFQYYEEEERQRGNFPDRFSGHQFPNYSSELNVNALLLGDSALYLCASSLISESGNTIYFGEGSWLTVV.

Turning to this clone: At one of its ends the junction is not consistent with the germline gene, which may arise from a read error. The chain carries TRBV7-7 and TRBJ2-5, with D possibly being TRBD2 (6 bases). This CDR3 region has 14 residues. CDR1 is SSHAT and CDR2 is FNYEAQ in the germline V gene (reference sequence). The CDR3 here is CASSLGRGGETQYF. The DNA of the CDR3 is TGTGCTAGCAGCTTAGGAAGGGGAGGAGAGACCCAGTACTTC.